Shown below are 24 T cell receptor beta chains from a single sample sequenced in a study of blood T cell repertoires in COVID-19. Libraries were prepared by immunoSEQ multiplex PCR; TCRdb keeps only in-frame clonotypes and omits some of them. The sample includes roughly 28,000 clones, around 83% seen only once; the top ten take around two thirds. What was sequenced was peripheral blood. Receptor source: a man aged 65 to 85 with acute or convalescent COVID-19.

CDR3 residues: CASRSDRGRELFF. The CDR3 region has the DNA TGTGCCAGCAGGTCCGACAGGGGGCGGGAGCTGTTTTTT. The rearrangement uses TRBV12-3 or TRBV12-4 and TRBJ2-2; 10 bases match TRBD1. The CDR3 length is 13 residues. V was clipped by 6 bases and J by 9 bases; unmatched bases: 4.

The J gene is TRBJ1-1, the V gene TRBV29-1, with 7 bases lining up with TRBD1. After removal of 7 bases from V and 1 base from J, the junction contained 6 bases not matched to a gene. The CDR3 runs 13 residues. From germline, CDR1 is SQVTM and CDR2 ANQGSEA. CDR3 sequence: CSAYTGANTEAFF. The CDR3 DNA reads TGCAGCGCTTACACAGGGGCGAACACTGAAGCTTTCTTT.

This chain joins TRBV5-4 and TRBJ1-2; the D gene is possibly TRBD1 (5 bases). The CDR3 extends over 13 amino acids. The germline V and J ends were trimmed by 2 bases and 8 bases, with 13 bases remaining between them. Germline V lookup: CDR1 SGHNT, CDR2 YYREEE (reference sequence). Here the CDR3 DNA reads TGTGCCAGCAGCTTTACCGGGACTCCCGGCTACACCTTC. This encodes CASSFTGTPGYTF.

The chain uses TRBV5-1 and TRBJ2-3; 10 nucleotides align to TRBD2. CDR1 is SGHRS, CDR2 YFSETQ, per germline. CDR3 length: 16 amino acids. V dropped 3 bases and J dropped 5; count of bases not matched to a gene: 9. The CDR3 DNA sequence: TGCGCCAGCAGCTCGCTAGCGGGAGCGACCGTAGATACGCAGTATTTT. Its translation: CASSSLAGATVDTQYF.

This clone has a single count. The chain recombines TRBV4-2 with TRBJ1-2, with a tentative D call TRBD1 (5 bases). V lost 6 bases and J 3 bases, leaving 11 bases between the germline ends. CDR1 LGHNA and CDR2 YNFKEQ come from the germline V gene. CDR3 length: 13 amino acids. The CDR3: CASRPRGDYGYTF. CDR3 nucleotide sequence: TGTGCCAGCAGACCCCGGGGGGACTATGGCTACACCTTC.

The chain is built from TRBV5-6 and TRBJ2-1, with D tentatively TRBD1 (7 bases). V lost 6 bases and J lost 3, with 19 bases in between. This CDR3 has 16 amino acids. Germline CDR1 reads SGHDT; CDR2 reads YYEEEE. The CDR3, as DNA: TGTGCCAGCATCAGCTTAGGCGGGACAGTCTACAATGAGCAGTTCTTC. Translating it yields CASISLGGTVYNEQFF. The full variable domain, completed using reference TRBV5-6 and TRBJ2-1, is DAGVTQSPTHLIKTRGQQVTLRCSPKSGHDTVSWYQQALGQGPQFIFQYYEEEERQRGNFPDRFSGHQFPNYSSELNVNALLLGDSALYLCASISLGGTVYNEQFFGPGTRLTVL.

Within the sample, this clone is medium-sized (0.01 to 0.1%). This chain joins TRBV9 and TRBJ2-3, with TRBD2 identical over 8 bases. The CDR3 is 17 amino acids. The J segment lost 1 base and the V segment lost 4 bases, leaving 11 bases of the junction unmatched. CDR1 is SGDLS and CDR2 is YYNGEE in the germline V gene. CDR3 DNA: TGTGCCAGCAGCCACCCGGCGGCGGGGGGCCGCACAGATACGCAGTATTTT. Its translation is CASSHPAAGGRTDTQYF. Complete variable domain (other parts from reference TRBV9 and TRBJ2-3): DSGVTQTPKHLITATGQRVTLRCSPRSGDLSVYWYQQSLDQGLQFLIQYYNGEERAKGNILERFSAQQFPDLHSELNLSSLELGDSALYFCASSHPAAGGRTDTQYFGPGTRLTVL.

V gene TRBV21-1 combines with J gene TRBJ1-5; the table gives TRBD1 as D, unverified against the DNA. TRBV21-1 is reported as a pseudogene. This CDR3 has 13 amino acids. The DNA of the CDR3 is TGTGCCAGCAGCAAAGGACAGAATCAGCCCCAGCATTTT. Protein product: CASSKGQNQPQHF.

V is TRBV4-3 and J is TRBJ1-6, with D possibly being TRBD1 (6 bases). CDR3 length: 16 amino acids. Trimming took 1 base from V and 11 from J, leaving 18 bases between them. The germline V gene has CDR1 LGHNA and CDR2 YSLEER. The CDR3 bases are TGCGCCAGCAGCCAAGGATCCGGGACACGGAGTACACCCCTCCACTTT. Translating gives CASSQGSGTRSTPLHF.

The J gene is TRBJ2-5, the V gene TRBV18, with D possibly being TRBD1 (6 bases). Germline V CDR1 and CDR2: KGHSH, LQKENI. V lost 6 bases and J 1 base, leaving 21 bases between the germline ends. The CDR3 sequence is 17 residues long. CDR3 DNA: TGTGCCAGCTCCCCTTCATCAGGGGCCTTAGGCCAAGAGACCCAGTACTTC. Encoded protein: CASSPSSGALGQETQYF.

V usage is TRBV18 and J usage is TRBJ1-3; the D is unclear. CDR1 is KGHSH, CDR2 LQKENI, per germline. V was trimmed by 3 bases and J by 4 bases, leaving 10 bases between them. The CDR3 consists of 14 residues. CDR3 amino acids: CASSPQRGGNTIYF. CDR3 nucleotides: TGTGCCAGCTCACCCCAGAGAGGGGGAAACACCATATATTTT.

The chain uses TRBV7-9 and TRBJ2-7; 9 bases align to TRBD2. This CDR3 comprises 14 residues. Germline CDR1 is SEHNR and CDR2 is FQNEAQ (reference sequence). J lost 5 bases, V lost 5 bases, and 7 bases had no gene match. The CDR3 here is CASSPGLAHHEQYF. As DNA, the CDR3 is TGTGCCAGCAGCCCTGGACTAGCGCACCACGAGCAGTACTTC.

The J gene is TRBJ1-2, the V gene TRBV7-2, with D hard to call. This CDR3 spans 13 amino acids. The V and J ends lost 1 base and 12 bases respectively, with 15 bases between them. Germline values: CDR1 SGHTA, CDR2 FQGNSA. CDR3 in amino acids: CASSLEIQVIHTF. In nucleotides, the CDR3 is TGTGCCAGCAGCTTAGAAATTCAGGTTATCCACACCTTC.

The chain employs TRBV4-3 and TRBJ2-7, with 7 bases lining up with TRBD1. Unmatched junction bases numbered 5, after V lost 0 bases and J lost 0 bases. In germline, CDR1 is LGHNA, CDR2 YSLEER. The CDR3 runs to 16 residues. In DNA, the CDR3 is TGCGCCAGCAGCCAAGAGTTGACAGGGAGCTCCTACGAGCAGTACTTC. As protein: CASSQELTGSSYEQYF.

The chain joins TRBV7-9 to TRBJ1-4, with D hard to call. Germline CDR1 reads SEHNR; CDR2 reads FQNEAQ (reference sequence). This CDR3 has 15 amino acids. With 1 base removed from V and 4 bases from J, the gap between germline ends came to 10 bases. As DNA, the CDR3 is TGTGCCAGCAGCTTAGTGGCAGTACATAATGAAAAACTGTTTTTT. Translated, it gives CASSLVAVHNEKLFF.

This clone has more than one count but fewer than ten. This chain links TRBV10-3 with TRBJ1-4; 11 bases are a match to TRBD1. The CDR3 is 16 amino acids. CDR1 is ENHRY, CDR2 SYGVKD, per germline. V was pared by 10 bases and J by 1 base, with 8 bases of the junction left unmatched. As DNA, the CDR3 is TGTGCCACCGGTGGGACAGGGGGGTTAACTAATGAAAAACTGTTTTTT. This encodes CATGGTGGLTNEKLFF.

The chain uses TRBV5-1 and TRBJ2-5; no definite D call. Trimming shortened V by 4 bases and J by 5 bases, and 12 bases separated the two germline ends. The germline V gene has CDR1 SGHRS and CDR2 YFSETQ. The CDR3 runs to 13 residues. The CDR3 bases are TGCGCCAGCAGCGTACAAGTACAGGAGACCCAGTACTTC. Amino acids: CASSVQVQETQYF.

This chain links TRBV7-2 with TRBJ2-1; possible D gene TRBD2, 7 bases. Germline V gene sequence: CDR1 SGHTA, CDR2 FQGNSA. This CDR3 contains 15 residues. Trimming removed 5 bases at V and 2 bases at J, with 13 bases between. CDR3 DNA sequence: TGTGCCAGCAGCCTGGAGGGGGGGCCCTACAATGAGCAGTTCTTC. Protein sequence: CASSLEGGPYNEQFF.

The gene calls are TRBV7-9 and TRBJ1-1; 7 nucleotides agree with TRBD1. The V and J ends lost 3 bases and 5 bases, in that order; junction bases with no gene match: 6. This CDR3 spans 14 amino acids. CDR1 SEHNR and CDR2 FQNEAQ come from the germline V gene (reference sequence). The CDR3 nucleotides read TGTGCCAGCAGCTTCCTGACAGGGTCGACTGAAGCTTTCTTT. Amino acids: CASSFLTGSTEAFF.

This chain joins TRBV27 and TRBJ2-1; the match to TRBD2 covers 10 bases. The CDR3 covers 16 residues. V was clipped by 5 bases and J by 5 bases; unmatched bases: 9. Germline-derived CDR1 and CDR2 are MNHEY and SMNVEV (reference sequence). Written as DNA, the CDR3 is TGTGCCAGCAGTATTCCGGGACTAGCGTCTCACAATGAGCAGTTCTTC. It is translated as CASSIPGLASHNEQFF.

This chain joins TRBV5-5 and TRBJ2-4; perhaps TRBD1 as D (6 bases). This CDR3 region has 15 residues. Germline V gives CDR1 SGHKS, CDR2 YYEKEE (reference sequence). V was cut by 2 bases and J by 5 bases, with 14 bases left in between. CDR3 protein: CASSLSVRTENIQYF. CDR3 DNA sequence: TGTGCCAGCAGCTTATCGGTTCGGACAGAAAACATTCAGTACTTC. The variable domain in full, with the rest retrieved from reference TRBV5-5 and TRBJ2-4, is DAGVTQSPTHLIKTRGQQVTLRCSPISGHKSVSWYQQVLGQGPQFIFQYYEKEERGRGNFPDRFSARQFPNYSSELNVNALLLGDSALYLCASSLSVRTENIQYFGAGTRLSVL.

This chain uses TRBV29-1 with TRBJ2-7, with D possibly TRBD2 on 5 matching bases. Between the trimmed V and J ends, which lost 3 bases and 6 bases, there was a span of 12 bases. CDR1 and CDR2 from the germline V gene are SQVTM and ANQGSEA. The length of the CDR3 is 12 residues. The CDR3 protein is CSVERAAGEQYF. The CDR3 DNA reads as TGCAGCGTTGAGCGGGCCGCGGGCGAGCAGTACTTC.

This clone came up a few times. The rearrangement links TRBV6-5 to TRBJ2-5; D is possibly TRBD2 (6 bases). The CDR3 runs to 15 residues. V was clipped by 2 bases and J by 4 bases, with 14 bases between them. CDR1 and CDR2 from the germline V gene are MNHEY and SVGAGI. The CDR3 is CASSYRGWAPETQYF. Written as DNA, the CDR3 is TGTGCCAGCAGTTACCGGGGGTGGGCCCCAGAGACCCAGTACTTC.

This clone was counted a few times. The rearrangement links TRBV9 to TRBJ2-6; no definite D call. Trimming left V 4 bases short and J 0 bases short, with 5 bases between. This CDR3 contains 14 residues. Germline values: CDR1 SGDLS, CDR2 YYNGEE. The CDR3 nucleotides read TGTGCCAGCAGCAGAGTCTCTGGGGCCAACGTCCTGACTTTC. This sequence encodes CASSRVSGANVLTF. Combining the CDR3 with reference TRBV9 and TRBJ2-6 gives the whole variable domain DSGVTQTPKHLITATGQRVTLRCSPRSGDLSVYWYQQSLDQGLQFLIQYYNGEERAKGNILERFSAQQFPDLHSELNLSSLELGDSALYFCASSRVSGANVLTFGAGSRLTVL.